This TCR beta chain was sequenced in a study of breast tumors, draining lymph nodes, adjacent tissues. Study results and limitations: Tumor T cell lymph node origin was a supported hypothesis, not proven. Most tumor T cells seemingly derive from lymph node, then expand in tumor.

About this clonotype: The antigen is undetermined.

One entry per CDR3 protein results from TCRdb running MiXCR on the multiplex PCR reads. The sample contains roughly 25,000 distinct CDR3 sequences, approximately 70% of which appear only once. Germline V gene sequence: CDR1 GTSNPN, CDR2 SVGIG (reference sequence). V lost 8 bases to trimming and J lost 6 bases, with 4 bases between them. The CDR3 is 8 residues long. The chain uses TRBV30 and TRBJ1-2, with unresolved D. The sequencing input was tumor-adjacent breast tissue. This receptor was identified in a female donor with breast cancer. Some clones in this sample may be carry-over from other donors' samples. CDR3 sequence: CASNGYTF. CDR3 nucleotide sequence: TGTGCCAGTAATGGCTACACCTTC.